The 3 T cell receptor beta chains listed next were all sequenced from one sample in a study of siplizumab effects on memory and regulatory T cells (dated by TCRdb to the late 2010s). Library method: the immunoSEQ multiplex PCR assay. Sourced from immuneACCESS, this table was stored by TCRdb with only in-frame sequences that have V and J called. A share of the clones is absent; for the studies checked, an unresolved V gene accounts for under half, and the remainder has no known explanation. Counted in this sample were 56,000 or so clones; just over 95% of them appeared once. The ten biggest clones cover about 1% of the sample. Input material: naive CD8+ T cells sorted from blood. According to the study, the label for this sample's cell subset or site signals: unstimulated naive T cells. The source is a human donor in good health.

This clone was counted a single time. The V gene is TRBV6-5, the J gene TRBJ2-1; D might be TRBD1 or TRBD2, each matching 5 bases. CDR1 MNHEY and CDR2 SVGAGI come from the germline V gene. V was clipped by 2 bases and J by 4 bases, with 9 bases between them. The CDR3 has 14 amino acids. CDR3 nucleotide sequence: TGTGCCAGCAGTTACGGGGACGGGTACAATGAGCAGTTCTTC. Encoded protein: CASSYGDGYNEQFF.

The chain joins TRBV7-6 to TRBJ2-6; D is unclear. CDR1 and CDR2 (germline): SGHVS, FNYEAQ. This CDR3 has 16 residues. The ends were cut back, 1 base at V and 4 bases at J, with 11 bases in the middle. DNA for the CDR3: TGTGCCAGCAGCTTAGGACGGCCTCTGGGGGCCAACGTCCTGACTTTC. Its translation is CASSLGRPLGANVLTF.

The chain recombines TRBV14 with TRBJ1-2; a possible D gene is TRBD1 (6 bases). CDR1 is SGHDN and CDR2 is FVKESK in the germline V gene. V lost 2 bases, J lost 7 bases, and 23 bases lay in between. The CDR3 extends over 17 amino acids. CDR3 bases: TGTGCCAGCAGCCAATACACAGGGTGGTCTTATCATCTTGGCTACACCTTC. This gives the protein CASSQYTGWSYHLGYTF.